The 21 T cell receptor beta chains in this list originate from one sample, sequenced in a study of T cells after yellow fever vaccination (dated 2019 in TCRdb). Libraries were made using 5' RACE. TCRdb records Illumina HiSeq 2500 as the sequencer. TCRdb applied fastp at Q25 and MiXCR to the public reads, then kept only in-frame beta chains. Each CDR3 protein gets just one entry, which takes the most common genes and DNA from the rows behind it. For this sample there are approximately 550,000 distinct CDR3 sequences; approximately 21% appear just once. Roughly an eighth of the sample is taken by the ten largest. The treatment or condition label of this sample denotes: live attenuated yellow fever vaccine strain. This specimen consisted of PBMCs, obtained 15 days after the yellow fever booster vaccination. These receptors all come from a man aged 25-45 years who received the YFV17D yellow fever vaccine.

This clonotype was detected only a few times. The rearrangement uses TRBV20-1 and TRBJ2-5; 7 bases are shared with TRBD2. Germline lookup yields CDR1 DFQATT and CDR2 SNEGSKA (reference sequence). The CDR3 contains 13 residues. After removal of 5 bases from V and 2 bases from J, the junction contained 5 bases not matched to a gene. This CDR3 reads CSAYGRQQETQYF. The CDR3, as DNA: TGCAGTGCTTACGGGAGGCAGCAAGAGACCCAGTACTTC.

This clonotype occurred a few times. The genes are TRBV6-2 or TRBV6-3 and TRBJ2-5; D is undetermined. The germline CDR1 and CDR2 sequences are MNHEY and SVGEGT. The CDR3 is 13 residues long. V gave up 6 bases and J gave up 5 bases, with 13 bases separating them. This CDR3 reads CASRLWGEETQYF. CDR3 nucleotides: TGTGCCAGCAGACTTTGGGGTGAGGAGACCCAGTACTTC.

This chain links TRBV12-3 or TRBV12-4 with TRBJ1-1, with D perhaps matching TRBD1 (5 bases). CDR3 length: 14 residues. V was cut by 7 bases and J by 0 bases, with 12 bases left in between. The CDR3: CASTQGYMNTEAFF. CDR3 DNA: TGTGCCAGCACCCAGGGTTATATGAACACTGAAGCTTTCTTT.

V usage is TRBV20-1 and J usage is TRBJ2-3; weak D call: TRBD2 (5 bases). The germline CDR1 and CDR2 sequences are DFQATT and SNEGSKA (reference sequence). The CDR3 totals 12 residues. V was cut by 2 bases and J by 6 bases, with 9 bases left in between. The CDR3 reads CSARPTGDTQYF. In DNA form, the CDR3 reads TGCAGTGCTAGACCAACGGGGGATACGCAGTATTTT.

This clonotype was seen a handful of times. The chain joins TRBV19 to TRBJ2-7; 8 bases line up with TRBD2. The germline CDR1 and CDR2 sequences are LNHDA and SQIVND (reference sequence). V trimming: 6 bases; J trimming: 0 bases; junction bases outside the gene matches: 7. This CDR3 has 15 residues. CDR3 in amino acids: CASSASGQPSYEQYF. The CDR3 region has the DNA TGTGCCAGTAGCGCTAGCGGGCAGCCCTCCTACGAGCAGTACTTC.

The chain uses TRBV29-1 and TRBJ2-5, with 8 bases lining up with TRBD2. CDR1 SQVTM and CDR2 ANQGSEA come from the germline V gene. Germline trimming cut 6 bases from V and 2 bases from J; bases unmatched to any gene: 8. There are 14 residues in the CDR3. The CDR3 DNA is TGCAGCGTGACAAATAGCGGGGCACAAGAGACCCAGTACTTC. Amino acid sequence: CSVTNSGAQETQYF. The variable domain in full, completed from reference TRBV29-1 and TRBJ2-5, reads SAVISQKPSRDICQRGTSLTIQCQVDSQVTMMFWYRQQPGQSLTLIATANQGSEATYESGFVIDKFPISRPNLTFSTLTVSNMSPEDSSIYLCSVTNSGAQETQYFGPGTRLLVL.

The chain has TRBV6-5 and TRBJ1-4, with D possibly being TRBD1 (6 bases). With 1 base removed from V and 4 bases from J, the gap between germline ends came to 13 bases. Looked up from germline, CDR1 is MNHEY and CDR2 is SVGAGI. The CDR3 is 16 amino acids. In nucleotides, the CDR3 is TGTGCCAGCAGTTACTTTACAGGGAGCTTTAATGAAAAACTGTTTTTT. Protein: CASSYFTGSFNEKLFF.

The rearrangement uses TRBV6-2 or TRBV6-3 and TRBJ2-1, with D unclear. V was shortened by 4 bases and J by 0 bases, with 13 bases between the two germline ends. CDR1 MNHEY and CDR2 SVGEGT come from the germline V gene. The CDR3 spans 16 residues. The CDR3 DNA reads TGTGCCAGCAGTTTCCTAGACATTGGCTCCTACAATGAGCAGTTCTTC. It yields the protein CASSFLDIGSYNEQFF.

V and J are TRBV27 and TRBJ2-1; D is unresolved. The CDR3 contains 14 residues. The V and J ends lost 7 bases and 0 bases respectively, with 10 bases between them. Germline V gene lookup returns CDR1 MNHEY and CDR2 SMNVEV (reference sequence). The CDR3 sequence: CASTLGGSYNEQFF. The CDR3 region has the DNA TGTGCCAGCACCCTGGGCGGCTCCTACAATGAGCAGTTCTTC.

This clonotype has only a few counts. The chain combines TRBV7-3 with TRBJ2-1, with 7 bases that match TRBD2. The germline CDR1 and CDR2 sequences are SGHTA and FQGTGA. This CDR3 region has 17 residues. Unmatched junction bases numbered 12, after V lost 5 bases and J lost 2 bases. The CDR3 DNA sequence: TGTGCCAGCAGCCTTAGTGGGGCGGGAGACCCCTACAATGAGCAGTTCTTC. Encoded protein: CASSLSGAGDPYNEQFF.

The chain recombines TRBV29-1 with TRBJ2-7; D is uncertain. CDR1 SQVTM and CDR2 ANQGSEA come from the germline V gene. The ends were cut back, 6 bases at V and 4 bases at J, with 19 bases in the middle. This CDR3 region has 14 residues. CDR3 in amino acids: CSVVRVGSIYEQYF. In DNA form, the CDR3 reads TGCAGCGTCGTCCGGGTAGGTTCAATATACGAGCAGTACTTC.

The rearrangement links TRBV12-3 or TRBV12-4 to TRBJ2-7; D uncertain. The length of the CDR3 is 13 residues. The germline V and J ends were trimmed by 1 base and 5 bases, with 9 bases remaining between them. DNA for the CDR3: TGTGCCAGCAGTTTAGGTCCGAGCAACGAGCAGTACTTC. Amino acids: CASSLGPSNEQYF.

In this sample, this clonotype turned up a few times. This chain uses TRBV27 with TRBJ2-7; TRBD1 matches at 9 bases. V trimming: 5 bases; J trimming: 4 bases; junction bases outside the gene matches: 9. The CDR3 has 15 amino acids. Looked up from germline, CDR1 is MNHEY and CDR2 is SMNVEV (reference sequence). In DNA, the CDR3 is TGTGCCAGCAGTACCGGGACAGGGCGGATATACGAGCAGTACTTC. Amino acids: CASSTGTGRIYEQYF.

This clonotype came up many times. J is TRBJ2-7 and V is TRBV11-2; D gene unclear. The germline CDR1 and CDR2 sequences are SGHAT and FQNNGV. The CDR3 covers 13 residues. V gave up 1 base and J gave up 3 bases, with 7 bases separating them. For the CDR3, the DNA is TGTGCCAGCAGCTTAGGTACACTCTACGAGCAGTACTTC. Amino acid sequence: CASSLGTLYEQYF.

The V call is TRBV10-1, the J call TRBJ1-1; D remains unclear. The CDR3 covers 13 residues. Germline V CDR1 and CDR2: WNHNN, SYGVQD (reference sequence). Deletions cut 3 bases from V and 5 bases from J, with 10 bases between. In DNA, the CDR3 is TGCGCCAGCAGTGAATCCGGGATTACTGAAGCTTTCTTT. As protein: CASSESGITEAFF.

This clonotype showed up just a few times. The chain couples TRBV14 to TRBJ2-7, with D hard to call. Germline V gene lookup returns CDR1 SGHDN and CDR2 FVKESK. This CDR3 has 11 residues. Deletions cut 3 bases from V and 7 bases from J, with 7 bases between. CDR3 protein: CASSHSREQYF. CDR3 bases: TGTGCCAGCAGCCACTCCCGAGAGCAGTACTTC.

The V call is TRBV5-1, the J call TRBJ2-5, with unresolved D. Trimming cost V 4 bases and J 3 bases, with 13 bases left between them. This CDR3 is built from 14 residues. The V gene's germline CDR1 is SGHRS and CDR2 YFSETQ. The CDR3 here is CASSNSGVEETQYF. CDR3 bases: TGCGCCAGCAGCAACTCTGGGGTGGAAGAGACCCAGTACTTC. Full variable domain (remainder filled in from reference TRBV5-1 and TRBJ2-5): KAGVTQTPRYLIKTRGQQVTLSCSPISGHRSVSWYQQTPGQGLQFLFEYFSETQRNKGNFPGRFSGRQFSNSRSEMNVSTLELGDSALYLCASSNSGVEETQYFGPGTRLLVL.

This clonotype was found a few times. The chain joins TRBV3-1 to TRBJ2-7, with TRBD2 identical over 9 bases. V lost 4 bases and J lost 4; bases outside the gene matches: 8. CDR1 LGHDT and CDR2 YNNKEL come from the germline V gene (reference sequence). This CDR3 is built from 15 residues. CDR3 DNA sequence: TGTGCCAGCAGCCCTCCGGGACTAGCCTTTTACGAGCAGTACTTC. It specifies CASSPPGLAFYEQYF.

This chain links TRBV10-3 with TRBJ2-5; 7 bases agree with TRBD1. V shed 6 bases, J shed 5 bases, and the junction held 6 bases outside the gene matches. CDR1 and CDR2 (germline): ENHRY, SYGVKD. CDR3 length equals 13 residues. CDR3 in amino acids: CAISRQGGETQYF. CDR3 sequence (DNA): TGTGCCATCAGCAGACAGGGCGGCGAGACCCAGTACTTC.

The table lists this clonotype with a few counts. The J gene is TRBJ1-2, the V gene TRBV6-5; D gene unclear. CDR1 and CDR2 from the germline V gene are MNHEY and SVGAGI. Trimming removed 0 bases from V and 1 base from J, with 9 bases in between. This CDR3 has 15 amino acids. The CDR3 sequence: CASSYSWEINYGYTF. CDR3 DNA: TGTGCCAGCAGTTACTCTTGGGAGATTAACTATGGCTACACCTTC.

The gene calls are TRBV20-1 and TRBJ2-1; 13 bases fit TRBD2. This CDR3 has 17 residues. The J segment lost 1 base and the V segment lost 0 bases, leaving 3 bases of the junction unmatched. Germline V gene lookup returns CDR1 DFQATT and CDR2 SNEGSKA (reference sequence). In DNA, the CDR3 is TGCAGTGCTAGAGATTGGACTAGCGGGAGTTCCTACAATGAGCAGTTCTTC. It encodes CSARDWTSGSSYNEQFF.